This TCR beta chain originates from a study of cytomegalovirus exposure and HLA in healthy donors. Overall study findings and caveats: Most of the TCR beta V segments (in an earlier analysis) were productive either about 87% or about 30% of the time.

Germline-derived CDR1 and CDR2 are SGHRS and YFSETQ. This CDR3 spans 13 amino acids. Trimming took 3 bases from V and 4 from J, leaving 8 bases between them. As concerns this clone: Its antigen is as yet unknown.

60 Vbeta and 13 Jbeta primers were used in PCR. Repertoires were generated with immunoSEQ multiplex PCR, while TCRdb's copy carries only in-frame clones and drops some. The table shows 100,000 to 150,000 clones, with about 68% occurring only once. The chain employs TRBV5-1 and TRBJ1-5; D perhaps matches TRBD1 (5 bases). The source material was PBMCs. This clonotype was sampled from a man aged 40-49 years in good health and CMV-seropositive. CDR3 nucleotide sequence: TGCGCCAGCAGCTCCGGGGGGAATCAGCCCCAGCATTTT. As protein: CASSSGGNQPQHF.